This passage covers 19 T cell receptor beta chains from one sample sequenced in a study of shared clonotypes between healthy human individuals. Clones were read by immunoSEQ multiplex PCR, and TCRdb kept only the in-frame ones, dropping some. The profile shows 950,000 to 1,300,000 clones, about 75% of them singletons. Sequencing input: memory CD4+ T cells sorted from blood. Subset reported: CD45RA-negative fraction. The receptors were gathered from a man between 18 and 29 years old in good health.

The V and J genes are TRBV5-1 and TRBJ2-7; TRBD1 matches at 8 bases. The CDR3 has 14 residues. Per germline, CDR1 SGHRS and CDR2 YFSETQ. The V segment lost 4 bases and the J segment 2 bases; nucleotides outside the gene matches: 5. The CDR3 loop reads CASSLRTGTYEQYF. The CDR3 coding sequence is TGCGCCAGCAGCCTTAGGACAGGGACCTACGAGCAGTACTTC.

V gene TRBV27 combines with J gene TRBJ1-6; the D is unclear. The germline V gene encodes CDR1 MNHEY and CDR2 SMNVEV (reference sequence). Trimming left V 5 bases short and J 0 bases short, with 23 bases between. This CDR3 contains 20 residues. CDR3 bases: TGTGCCAGCAGTGGACCCAGGTCAAGGGCCGCGAGCTCCTATAATTCACCCCTCCACTTT. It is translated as CASSGPRSRAASSYNSPLHF.

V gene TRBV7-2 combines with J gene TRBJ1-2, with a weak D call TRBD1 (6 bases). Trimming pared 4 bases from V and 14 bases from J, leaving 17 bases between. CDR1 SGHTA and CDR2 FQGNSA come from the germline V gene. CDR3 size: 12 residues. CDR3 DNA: TGTGCCAGCAGCTCGGTGACAGGCCCCAAGACCTTC. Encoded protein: CASSSVTGPKTF.

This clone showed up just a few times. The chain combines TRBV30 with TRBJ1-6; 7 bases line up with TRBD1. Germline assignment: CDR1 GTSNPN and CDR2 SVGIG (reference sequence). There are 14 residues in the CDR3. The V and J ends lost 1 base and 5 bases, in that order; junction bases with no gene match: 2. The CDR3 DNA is TGTGCCTGGAGTGGGGGACAGAATAATTCACCCCTCCACTTT. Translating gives CAWSGGQNNSPLHF.

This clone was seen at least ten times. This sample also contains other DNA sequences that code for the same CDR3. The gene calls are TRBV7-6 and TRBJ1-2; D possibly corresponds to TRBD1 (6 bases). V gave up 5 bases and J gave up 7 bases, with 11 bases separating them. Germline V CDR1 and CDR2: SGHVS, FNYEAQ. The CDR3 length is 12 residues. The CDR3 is CASSPIGGGYTF. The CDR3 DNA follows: TGTGCCAGCAGCCCAATAGGGGGTGGCTACACCTTC.

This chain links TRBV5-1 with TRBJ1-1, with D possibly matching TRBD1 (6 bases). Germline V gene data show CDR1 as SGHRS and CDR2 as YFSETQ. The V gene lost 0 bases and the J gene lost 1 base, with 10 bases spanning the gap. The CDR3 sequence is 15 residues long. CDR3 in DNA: TGCGCCAGCAGCTTGGGGGACACAGAGAACACTGAAGCTTTCTTT. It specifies CASSLGDTENTEAFF.

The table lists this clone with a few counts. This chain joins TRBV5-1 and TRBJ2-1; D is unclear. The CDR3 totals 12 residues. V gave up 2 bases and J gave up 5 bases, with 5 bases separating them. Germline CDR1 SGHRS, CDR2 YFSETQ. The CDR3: CASSFRNNEQFF. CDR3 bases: TGCGCCAGCAGCTTCCGGAACAATGAGCAGTTCTTC.

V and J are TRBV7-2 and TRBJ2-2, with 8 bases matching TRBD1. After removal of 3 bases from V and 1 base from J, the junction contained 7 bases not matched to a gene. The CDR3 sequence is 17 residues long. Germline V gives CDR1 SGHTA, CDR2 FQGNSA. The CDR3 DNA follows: TGTGCCAGCAGCTTGACACCGGGACAGGTGAACACCGGGGAGCTGTTTTTT. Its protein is CASSLTPGQVNTGELFF.

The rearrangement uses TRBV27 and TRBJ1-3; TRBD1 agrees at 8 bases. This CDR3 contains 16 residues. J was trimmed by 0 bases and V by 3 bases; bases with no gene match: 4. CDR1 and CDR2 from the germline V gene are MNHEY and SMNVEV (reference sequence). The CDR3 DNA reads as TGTGCCAGCAGTTTTGCAGGACAGGGCTCTGGAAACACCATATATTTT. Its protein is CASSFAGQGSGNTIYF.

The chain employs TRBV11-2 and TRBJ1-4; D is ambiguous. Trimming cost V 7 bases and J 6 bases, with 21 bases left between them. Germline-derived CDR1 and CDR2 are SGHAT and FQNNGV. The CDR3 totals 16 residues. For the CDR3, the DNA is TGTGCCAGCACCCCCCAGAACACCGCCTCTGATGAAAAACTGTTTTTT. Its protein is CASTPQNTASDEKLFF.

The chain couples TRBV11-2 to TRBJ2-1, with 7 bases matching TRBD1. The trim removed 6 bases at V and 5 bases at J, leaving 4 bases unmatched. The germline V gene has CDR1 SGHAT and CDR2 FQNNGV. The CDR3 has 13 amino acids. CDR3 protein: CASRDQGDNEQFF. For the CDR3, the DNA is TGTGCCAGCAGGGATCAGGGGGACAATGAGCAGTTCTTC. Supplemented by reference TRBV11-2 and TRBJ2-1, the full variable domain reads EAGVAQSPRYKIIEKRQSVAFWCNPISGHATLYWYQQILGQGPKLLIQFQNNGVVDDSQLPKDRFSAERLKGVDSTLKIQPAKLEDSAVYLCASRDQGDNEQFFGPGTRLTVL.

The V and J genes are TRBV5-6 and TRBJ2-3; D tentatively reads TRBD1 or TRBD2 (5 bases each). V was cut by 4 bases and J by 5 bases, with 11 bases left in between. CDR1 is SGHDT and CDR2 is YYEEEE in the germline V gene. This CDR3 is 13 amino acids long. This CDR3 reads CASSPTRGDTQYF. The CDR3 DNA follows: TGTGCCAGCAGCCCTACTAGGGGAGATACGCAGTATTTT.

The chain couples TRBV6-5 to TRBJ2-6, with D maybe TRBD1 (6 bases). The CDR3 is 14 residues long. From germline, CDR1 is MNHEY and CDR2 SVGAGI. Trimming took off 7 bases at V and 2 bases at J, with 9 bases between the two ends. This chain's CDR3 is CASKTGTGANVLTF. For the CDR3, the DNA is TGTGCCAGCAAAACAGGGACTGGGGCCAACGTCCTGACTTTC.

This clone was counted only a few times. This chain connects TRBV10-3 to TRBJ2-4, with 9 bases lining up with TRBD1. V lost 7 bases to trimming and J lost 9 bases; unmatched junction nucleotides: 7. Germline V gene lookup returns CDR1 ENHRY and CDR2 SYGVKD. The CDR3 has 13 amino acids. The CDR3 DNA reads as TGTGCCATCAATCCGGGACAGGGTACCATTCAGTACTTC. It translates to CAINPGQGTIQYF.

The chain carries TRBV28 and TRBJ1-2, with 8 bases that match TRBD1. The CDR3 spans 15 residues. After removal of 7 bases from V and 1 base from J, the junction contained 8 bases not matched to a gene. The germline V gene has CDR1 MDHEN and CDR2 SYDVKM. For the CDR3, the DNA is TGTGCCAGCACCCTAGGACAGGGAAATAACTATGGCTACACCTTC. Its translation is CASTLGQGNNYGYTF.

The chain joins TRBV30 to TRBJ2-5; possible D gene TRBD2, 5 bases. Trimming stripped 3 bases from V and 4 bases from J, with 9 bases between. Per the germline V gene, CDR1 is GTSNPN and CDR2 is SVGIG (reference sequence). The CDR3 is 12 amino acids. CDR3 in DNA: TGTGCCTGGAGCATTGGAGGAGAGACCCAGTACTTC. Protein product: CAWSIGGETQYF. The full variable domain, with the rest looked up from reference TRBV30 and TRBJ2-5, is SQTIHQWPATLVQPVGSPLSLECTVEGTSNPNLYWYRQAAGRGLQLLFYSVGIGQISSEVPQNLSASRPQDRQFILSSKKLLLSDSGFYLCAWSIGGETQYFGPGTRLLVL.

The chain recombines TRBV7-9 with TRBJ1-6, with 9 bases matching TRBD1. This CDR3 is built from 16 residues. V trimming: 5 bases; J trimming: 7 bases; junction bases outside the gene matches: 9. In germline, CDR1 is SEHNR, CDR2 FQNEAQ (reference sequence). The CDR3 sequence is CASSHQQGAGNSPLHF. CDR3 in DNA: TGTGCCAGCAGCCATCAACAGGGGGCAGGAAATTCACCCCTCCACTTT.

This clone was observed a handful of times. The CDR3 bases are TGCGCCAGCAGCTTTGGAAGCACTAATGAAAAACTGTTTTTT. Amino acid sequence: CASSFGSTNEKLFF. The J gene is TRBJ1-4, the V gene TRBV5-1; D remains unclear. This CDR3 comprises 14 residues. Trimming took off 2 bases at V and 2 bases at J, with 7 bases between the two ends. Germline V gene lookup returns CDR1 SGHRS and CDR2 YFSETQ.

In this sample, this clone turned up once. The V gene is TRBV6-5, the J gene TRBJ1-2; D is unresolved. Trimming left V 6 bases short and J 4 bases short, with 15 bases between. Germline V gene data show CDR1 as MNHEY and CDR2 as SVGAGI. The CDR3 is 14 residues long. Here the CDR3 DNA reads TGTGCCAGCAGACCACCGTCAGGACCCTATGGCTACACCTTC. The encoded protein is CASRPPSGPYGYTF.